This T cell receptor (beta chain) was sequenced during a study of control samples from healthy donors and cancer patients. Trimming left V 6 bases short and J 5 bases short, with 10 bases between. The CDR3 extends over 12 amino acids. From germline, CDR1 is ENHRY and CDR2 SYGVKD. Assay: immunoSEQ multiplex PCR; the TCRdb copy retains only in-frame clones and omits some. In the table there are some 79,000 clones, roughly 84% of which are singletons. The sequenced material came from blood. The chain has TRBV10-3 and TRBJ1-2; perhaps TRBD1 as D (6 bases). This clonotype originated in a woman between 45 and 65 years old in good health. The CDR3 bases are TGTGCCATCAGCGCACAGGGTTATGGCTACACCTTC. Encoded protein: CAISAQGYGYTF.